These 13 T cell receptor beta chains share one sample of origin, sequenced in a study of CD8 T cells in Susac syndrome. RNA, at about 0.45 to 1 ug, was reverse transcribed with random hexamers. TCRdb re-called the immunoSEQ multiplex PCR reads through MiXCR, storing one row per CDR3 protein. The data show 150,000 to 200,000 distinct CDR3 sequences, roughly 95% seen once. Sequenced: CD4+ T cells from PBMCs. The receptors derive from a human donor with Susac syndrome.

This rearrangement joins TRBV29-1 to TRBJ1-2; maybe TRBD1 (5 bases). The CDR3 is 12 residues long. From germline, CDR1 is SQVTM and CDR2 ANQGSEA. V dropped 8 bases and J dropped 4 bases, with 14 bases sitting between them. The CDR3 loop is CSSQGSSYGYTF. CDR3 nucleotide sequence: TGCAGCTCCCAGGGTTCAAGCTATGGCTACACCTTC.

The genes are TRBV7-2 and TRBJ2-3; weak D call: TRBD1 (5 bases). Trimming took 6 bases from V and 3 from J, leaving 16 bases between them. The length of the CDR3 is 15 residues. The germline gives CDR1 SGHTA, CDR2 FQGNSA. CDR3 coding DNA: TGTGCCAGCAGTCCCAGGGCTAGATGGACAGATACGCAGTATTTT. Translated, it gives CASSPRARWTDTQYF.

The rearrangement joins TRBV6-5 to TRBJ2-1, with 7 bases lining up with TRBD2. J lost 7 bases, V lost 6 bases, and 3 bases had no gene match. The CDR3 spans 12 residues. Germline CDR1 is MNHEY and CDR2 is SVGAGI. This CDR3 reads CASSISGNEQFF. The CDR3 DNA follows: TGTGCCAGCAGCATTAGCGGGAATGAGCAGTTCTTC.

Regarding this clonotype: An end of the junction does not agree with germline; a read error may underlie this. This chain connects TRBV29-1 to TRBJ1-3; D gene ambiguous. The CDR3 contains 17 residues. Germline assignment: CDR1 SQVTM and CDR2 ANQGSEA. The CDR3 nucleotides read TGCAGCGGTTGGAAGTTAGGACCGCGACCCTCTGAAAACACCATATATTTT. Protein product: CSGWKLGPRPSENTIYF.

CDR3 DNA sequence: TGCAGCGCGGGGTTTAGCGAGCAGTACTTC. Translating gives CSAGFSEQYF. This chain uses TRBV29-1 with TRBJ2-7, with D possibly matching TRBD2 (5 bases). Trimming took 7 bases from V and 6 from J, leaving 10 bases between them. Germline CDR1 and CDR2: SQVTM and ANQGSEA. The length of the CDR3 is 10 residues.

The chain is built from TRBV19 and TRBJ1-5; D remains unclear. Trimming removed 3 bases at V and 7 bases at J, with 16 bases between. From germline, CDR1 is LNHDA and CDR2 SQIVND (reference sequence). CDR3 size: 15 residues. The CDR3 protein is CASSISRGSRQPQHF. CDR3 coding DNA: TGTGCCAGTAGTATCTCACGGGGATCAAGGCAGCCCCAGCATTTT.

CDR3 nucleotides: TGCAGCGTGCCTCTAGCGGGAGGGCACGAGACCCAGTACTTC. Encoded protein: CSVPLAGGHETQYF. The chain is built from TRBV29-1 and TRBJ2-5; 12 positions agree with TRBD2. Germline-derived CDR1 and CDR2 are SQVTM and ANQGSEA. This CDR3 region has 14 residues. V was clipped by 6 bases and J by 5 bases; unmatched bases: 7. Filled out from reference TRBV29-1 and TRBJ2-5, the complete variable domain reads SAVISQKPSRDICQRGTSLTIQCQVDSQVTMMFWYRQQPGQSLTLIATANQGSEATYESGFVIDKFPISRPNLTFSTLTVSNMSPEDSSIYLCSVPLAGGHETQYFGPGTRLLVL.

The chain has TRBV7-2 and TRBJ2-6, with D perhaps matching TRBD2 (5 bases). The CDR3 is made up of 18 amino acids. The germline gives CDR1 SGHTA, CDR2 FQGNSA. Trimming took off 4 bases at V and 0 bases at J, with 16 bases between the two ends. CDR3 DNA sequence: TGTGCCAGCAGCTCAAGGCGGACGGGGAGCTCTGGGGCCAACGTCCTGACTTTC. This sequence encodes CASSSRRTGSSGANVLTF.

This chain uses TRBV7-8 with TRBJ1-2; D is perhaps TRBD1 (6 bases). The germline CDR1 and CDR2 sequences are SGHVS and FQNEAQ. V gave up 0 bases and J gave up 8 bases, with 13 bases separating them. The CDR3 is 14 residues long. CDR3 in amino acids: CASSLAQGPGGYTF. The CDR3 DNA reads TGTGCCAGCAGCTTAGCCCAGGGGCCGGGCGGCTACACCTTC.

Written as DNA, the CDR3 is TGTGCCAGCAGCTTAGGGCCAGGGTTAGGAAACACCATATATTTT. This gives the protein CASSLGPGLGNTIYF. The chain recombines TRBV7-2 with TRBJ1-3, with D maybe TRBD1 (5 bases). There are 15 residues in the CDR3. V gave up 1 base and J gave up 4 bases, with 11 bases separating them. Germline assignment: CDR1 SGHTA and CDR2 FQGNSA.

This chain connects TRBV5-4 to TRBJ1-3, with D unclear. The CDR3 runs to 14 residues. The germline CDR1 and CDR2 sequences are SGHNT and YYREEE (reference sequence). V was trimmed by 2 bases and J by 4 bases, leaving 10 bases between them. The CDR3 here is CASSFQYPGNTIYF. DNA of the CDR3: TGTGCCAGCAGCTTTCAGTATCCCGGAAACACCATATATTTT.

This rearrangement joins TRBV30 to TRBJ2-7; 7 bases map to TRBD1. The germline gives CDR1 GTSNPN, CDR2 SVGIG (reference sequence). V lost 4 bases, J lost 4 bases, and 1 base stayed unmatched. There are 11 residues in the CDR3. CDR3 loop: CAWTTGYEQYF. The CDR3 DNA reads TGTGCCTGGACGACAGGGTACGAGCAGTACTTC.

The chain couples TRBV29-1 to TRBJ2-3; 7 nucleotides line up with TRBD2. CDR1 is SQVTM, CDR2 ANQGSEA, per germline. V lost 7 bases and J lost 3; bases outside the gene matches: 4. The CDR3 length is 12 residues. CDR3 DNA: TGCAGCGCCGGGACTATAACAGATACGCAGTATTTT. Its translation is CSAGTITDTQYF.